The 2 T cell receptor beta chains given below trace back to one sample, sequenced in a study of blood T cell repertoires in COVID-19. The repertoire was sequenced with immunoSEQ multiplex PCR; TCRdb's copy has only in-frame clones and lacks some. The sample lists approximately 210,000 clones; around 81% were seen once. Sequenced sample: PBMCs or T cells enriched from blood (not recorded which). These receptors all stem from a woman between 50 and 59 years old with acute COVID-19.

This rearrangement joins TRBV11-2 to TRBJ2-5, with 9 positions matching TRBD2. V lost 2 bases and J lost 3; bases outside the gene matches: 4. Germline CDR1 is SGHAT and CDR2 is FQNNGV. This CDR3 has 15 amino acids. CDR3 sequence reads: CASSLLLAGKETQYF. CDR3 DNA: TGTGCCAGCAGCTTATTGCTAGCGGGAAAAGAGACCCAGTACTTC. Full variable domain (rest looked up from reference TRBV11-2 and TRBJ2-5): EAGVAQSPRYKIIEKRQSVAFWCNPISGHATLYWYQQILGQGPKLLIQFQNNGVVDDSQLPKDRFSAERLKGVDSTLKIQPAKLEDSAVYLCASSLLLAGKETQYFGPGTRLLVL.

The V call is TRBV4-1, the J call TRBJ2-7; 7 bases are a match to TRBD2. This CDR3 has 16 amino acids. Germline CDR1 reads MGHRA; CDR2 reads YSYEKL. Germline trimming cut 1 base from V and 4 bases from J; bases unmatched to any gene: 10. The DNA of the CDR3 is TGCGCCAGCAGCCAAGGACCTTCGGGGGGTACGTACGAGCAGTACTTC. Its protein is CASSQGPSGGTYEQYF.